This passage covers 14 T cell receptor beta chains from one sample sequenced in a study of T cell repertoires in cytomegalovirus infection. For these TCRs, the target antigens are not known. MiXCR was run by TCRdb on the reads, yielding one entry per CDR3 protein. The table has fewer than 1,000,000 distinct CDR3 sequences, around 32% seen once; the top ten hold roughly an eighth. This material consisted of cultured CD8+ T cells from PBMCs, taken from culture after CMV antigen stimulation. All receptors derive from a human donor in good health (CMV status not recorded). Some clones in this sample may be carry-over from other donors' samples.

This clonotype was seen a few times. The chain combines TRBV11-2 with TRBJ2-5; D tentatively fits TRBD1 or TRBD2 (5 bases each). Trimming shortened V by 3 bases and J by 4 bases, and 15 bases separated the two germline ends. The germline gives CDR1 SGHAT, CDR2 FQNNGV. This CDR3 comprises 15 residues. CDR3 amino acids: CASSLGTRSTETQYF. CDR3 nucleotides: TGTGCCAGCAGCTTGGGGACGAGAAGCACAGAGACCCAGTACTTC.

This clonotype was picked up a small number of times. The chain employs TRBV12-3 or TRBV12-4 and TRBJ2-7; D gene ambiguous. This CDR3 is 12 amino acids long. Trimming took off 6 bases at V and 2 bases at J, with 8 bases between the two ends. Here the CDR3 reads CASRSPPYEQYF. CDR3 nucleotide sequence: TGTGCCAGCAGATCCCCCCCCTACGAGCAGTACTTC.

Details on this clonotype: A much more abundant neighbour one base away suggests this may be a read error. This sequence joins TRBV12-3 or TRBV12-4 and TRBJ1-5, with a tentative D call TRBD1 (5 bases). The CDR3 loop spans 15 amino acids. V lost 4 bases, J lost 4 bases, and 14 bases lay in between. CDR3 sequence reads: CASSSDPRGNQPQHF. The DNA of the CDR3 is TGTGCCAGCAGTTCGGACCCTCGGGGGAATCAGCCCCAGCATTTT.

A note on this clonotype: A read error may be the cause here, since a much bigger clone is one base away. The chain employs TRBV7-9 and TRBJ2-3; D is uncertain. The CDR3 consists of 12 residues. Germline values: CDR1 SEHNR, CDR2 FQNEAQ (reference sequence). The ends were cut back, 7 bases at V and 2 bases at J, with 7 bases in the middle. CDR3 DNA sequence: TGTGCCAGCAACTGGTACACAGATACGCAGTATTTT. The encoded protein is CASNWYTDTQYF.

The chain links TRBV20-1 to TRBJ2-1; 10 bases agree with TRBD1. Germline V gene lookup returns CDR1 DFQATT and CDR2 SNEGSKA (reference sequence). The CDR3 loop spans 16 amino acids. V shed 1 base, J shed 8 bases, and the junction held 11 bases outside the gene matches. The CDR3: CSARAGTGVAVDEQFF. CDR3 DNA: TGCAGTGCTAGAGCTGGGACAGGGGTCGCGGTAGATGAGCAGTTCTTC.

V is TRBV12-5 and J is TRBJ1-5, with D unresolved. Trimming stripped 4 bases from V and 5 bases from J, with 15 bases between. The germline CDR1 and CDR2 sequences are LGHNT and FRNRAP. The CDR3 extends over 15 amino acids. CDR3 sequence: CASGSAQEKDQPQHF. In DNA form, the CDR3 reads TGTGCTAGTGGTTCGGCACAAGAAAAGGATCAGCCCCAGCATTTT.

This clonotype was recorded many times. The CDR3 protein is CASSFLTGMNTEAFF. CDR3 bases: TGTGCCAGCAGCTTTTTGACAGGAATGAACACTGAAGCTTTCTTT. The chain has TRBV7-8 and TRBJ1-1, with D possibly being TRBD1 (6 bases). V was cut by 3 bases and J by 0 bases, with 11 bases left in between. The CDR3 runs to 15 residues. Germline CDR1 reads SGHVS; CDR2 reads FQNEAQ.

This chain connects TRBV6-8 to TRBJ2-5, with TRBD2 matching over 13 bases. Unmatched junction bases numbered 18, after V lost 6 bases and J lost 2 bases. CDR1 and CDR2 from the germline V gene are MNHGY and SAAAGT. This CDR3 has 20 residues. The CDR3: CASRTRTSGGQATPQETQYF. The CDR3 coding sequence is TGTGCCAGCAGAACTAGGACTAGCGGGGGCCAAGCAACGCCGCAAGAGACCCAGTACTTC.

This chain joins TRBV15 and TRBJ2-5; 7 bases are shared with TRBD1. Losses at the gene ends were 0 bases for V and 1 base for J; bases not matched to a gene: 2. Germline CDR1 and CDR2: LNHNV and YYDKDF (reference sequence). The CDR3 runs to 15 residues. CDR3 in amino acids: CATSRDRTGQETQYF. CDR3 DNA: TGTGCCACCAGCAGAGACCGGACAGGCCAAGAGACCCAGTACTTC.

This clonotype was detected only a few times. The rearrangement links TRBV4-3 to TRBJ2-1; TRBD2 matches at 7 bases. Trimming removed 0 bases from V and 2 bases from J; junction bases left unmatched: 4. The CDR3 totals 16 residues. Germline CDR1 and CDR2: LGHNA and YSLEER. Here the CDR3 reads CASSQDRLAAYNEQFF. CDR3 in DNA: TGCGCCAGCAGCCAAGATCGGCTAGCGGCCTACAATGAGCAGTTCTTC.

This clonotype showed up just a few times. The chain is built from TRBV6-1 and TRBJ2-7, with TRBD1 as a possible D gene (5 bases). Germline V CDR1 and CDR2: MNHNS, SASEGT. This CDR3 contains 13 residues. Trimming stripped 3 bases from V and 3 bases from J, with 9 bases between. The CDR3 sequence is CASSEHRNYEQYF. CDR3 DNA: TGTGCCAGCAGTGAGCACAGGAACTACGAGCAGTACTTC.

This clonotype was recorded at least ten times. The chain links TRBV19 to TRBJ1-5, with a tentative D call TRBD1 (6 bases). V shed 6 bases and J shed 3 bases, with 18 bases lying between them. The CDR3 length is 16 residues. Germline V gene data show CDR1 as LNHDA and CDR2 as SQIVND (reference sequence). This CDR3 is CASRPSPGGSNQPQHF. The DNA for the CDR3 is TGTGCCAGTAGACCCAGCCCCGGGGGCTCCAATCAGCCCCAGCATTTT.

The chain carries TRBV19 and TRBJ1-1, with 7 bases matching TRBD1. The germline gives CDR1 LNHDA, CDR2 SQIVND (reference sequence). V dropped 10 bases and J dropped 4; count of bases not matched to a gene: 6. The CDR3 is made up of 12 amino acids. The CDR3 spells CAIKTGATEAFF. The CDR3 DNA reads TGTGCCATTAAAACAGGGGCCACTGAAGCTTTCTTT.

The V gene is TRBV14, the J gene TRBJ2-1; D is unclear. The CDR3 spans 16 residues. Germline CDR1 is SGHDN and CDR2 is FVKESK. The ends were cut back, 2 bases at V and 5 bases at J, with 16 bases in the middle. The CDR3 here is CASSQRGKSINNEQFF. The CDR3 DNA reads TGTGCCAGCAGCCAACGAGGAAAAAGTATCAACAATGAGCAGTTCTTC.